These 17 T cell receptor beta chains were all obtained from the same sample, sequenced in a study of early T cells in non-severe SARS-CoV-2 infection. TCRdb itself ran the 5' RACE reads through MiXCR, one entry per CDR3 protein. In the table there are roughly 99,000 distinct CDR3 sequences, approximately 12% of which are singletons. Sequencing input: whole blood. Every receptor here comes from an adult who was a healthcare worker with PCR-confirmed SARS-CoV-2 infection or an uninfected control (not recorded which).

V gene TRBV7-9 combines with J gene TRBJ2-3, with 7 bases that match TRBD2. Per germline, CDR1 SEHNR and CDR2 FQNEAQ (reference sequence). The CDR3 contains 19 residues. V shed 2 bases and J 0 bases; nucleotides not matched to a gene: 14. The CDR3 region is CASSLLLVLWEGSTDTQYF. The DNA of the CDR3 is TGTGCCAGCAGCTTACTCCTTGTTTTGTGGGAGGGAAGCACAGATACGCAGTATTTT.

At least ten counts were recorded for this clonotype. V gene TRBV27 combines with J gene TRBJ2-7, with D tentatively TRBD1 (5 bases). CDR1 MNHEY and CDR2 SMNVEV come from the germline V gene (reference sequence). The V gene lost 1 base and the J gene lost 3 bases, with 7 bases spanning the gap. The CDR3 has 13 amino acids. The CDR3 bases are TGTGCCAGCAGTTTATACCAGGGCTACGAGCAGTACTTC. Amino acids: CASSLYQGYEQYF.

This chain joins TRBV5-1 and TRBJ1-2, with 9 bases matching TRBD1. V lost 4 bases, J lost 3 bases, and 10 bases stayed unmatched. The CDR3 totals 16 residues. The germline gives CDR1 SGHRS, CDR2 YFSETQ. The CDR3 DNA reads as TGCGCCAGCAGCCCGGGACAGGGCTTAGGTGACTATGGCTACACCTTC. Amino acid sequence: CASSPGQGLGDYGYTF.

This clonotype was recorded at least ten times. The gene calls are TRBV28 and TRBJ2-1; D is uncertain. Per germline, CDR1 MDHEN and CDR2 SYDVKM. The V and J ends lost 2 bases and 9 bases respectively, with 8 bases between them. The CDR3 extends over 12 amino acids. CDR3 region: CASSLMELEQFF. The DNA of the CDR3 is TGTGCCAGCAGTTTAATGGAGCTTGAGCAGTTCTTC.

There are many counts of this clonotype. This chain joins TRBV10-1 and TRBJ1-5; no definite D call. Germline-derived CDR1 and CDR2 are WNHNN and SYGVQD (reference sequence). The length of the CDR3 is 14 residues. Trimming took 7 bases from V and 7 from J, leaving 17 bases between them. The CDR3 protein is CASTMTYFRQPQHF. In nucleotides, the CDR3 is TGCGCCAGCACGATGACTTATTTTCGGCAGCCCCAGCATTTT.

This clonotype came up many times. The chain carries TRBV12-3 or TRBV12-4 and TRBJ1-4; D is unresolved. Trimming took 5 bases from V and 8 from J, leaving 9 bases between them. The CDR3 sequence is 12 residues long. CDR3 in amino acids: CASSLRGEKLFF. The CDR3 DNA follows: TGTGCCAGCAGTCTCCGGGGAGAAAAACTGTTTTTT.

This clonotype occurred a few times. The chain has TRBV2 and TRBJ2-7, with TRBD1 as a possible D gene (5 bases). V was trimmed by 8 bases and J by 6 bases, leaving 14 bases between them. Germline loops: CDR1 SNHLY, CDR2 FYNNEI. This CDR3 spans 12 amino acids. CDR3 region: CASGRAFGEQYF. The CDR3 DNA follows: TGTGCCAGCGGCAGGGCGTTCGGCGAGCAGTACTTC.

The chain carries TRBV12-3 or TRBV12-4 and TRBJ2-5, with no clear D. The V gene lost 4 bases and the J gene lost 7 bases, with 13 bases spanning the gap. The CDR3 loop spans 13 amino acids. The CDR3 loop reads CASSSDALGTQYF. In DNA, the CDR3 is TGTGCCAGCAGTTCGGACGCGCTCGGGACCCAGTACTTC.

The rearrangement uses TRBV2 and TRBJ1-4; D might be TRBD1 (5 bases). CDR1 is SNHLY, CDR2 FYNNEI, per germline. V lost 4 bases, J lost 4 bases, and 10 bases lay in between. This CDR3 is 14 amino acids long. As DNA, the CDR3 is TGTGCCAGCAGTGTGAGGGGAGTTAATGAAAAACTGTTTTTT. Protein sequence: CASSVRGVNEKLFF. The complete variable domain, with remaining parts taken from reference TRBV2 and TRBJ1-4, reads EPEVTQTPSHQVTQMGQEVILRCVPISNHLYFYWYRQILGQKVEFLVSFYNNEISEKSEIFDDQFSVERPDGSNFTLKIRSTKLEDSAMYFCASSVRGVNEKLFFGSGTQLSVL.

This clonotype showed up many times. The chain joins TRBV5-1 to TRBJ2-7, with a possible D match to TRBD2 (6 bases). Germline V CDR1 and CDR2: SGHRS, YFSETQ. The CDR3 sequence is 14 residues long. Deletions cut 8 bases from V and 7 bases from J, with 22 bases between. CDR3 DNA: TGCGCCAGTCAAACGGAGGGTCCCCTGGGTGAGCAGTACTTC. It is translated as CASQTEGPLGEQYF.

This clonotype was seen only a few times. The CDR3 loop is CASHFGTGVSPQHF. CDR3 in DNA: TGTGCCAGCCACTTCGGGACAGGGGTTTCGCCCCAGCATTTT. This rearrangement joins TRBV28 to TRBJ1-5; 10 bases align to TRBD1. Losses at the gene ends were 8 bases for V and 9 bases for J; bases not matched to a gene: 10. The CDR3 is made up of 14 amino acids. The V gene's germline CDR1 is MDHEN and CDR2 SYDVKM.

This clonotype was counted between two and nine times. The rearrangement uses TRBV28 and TRBJ1-5; no definite D call. The germline CDR1 and CDR2 sequences are MDHEN and SYDVKM. CDR3 length: 11 amino acids. The V gene lost 3 bases and the J gene lost 5 bases, with 2 bases spanning the gap. This CDR3 is CASSFHQPQHF. CDR3 sequence (DNA): TGTGCCAGCAGTTTCCATCAGCCCCAGCATTTT.

Ten or more counts support this clonotype. The CDR3, as DNA: TGTGCCAGCAGGACCGGACAGGGTGGGGATGAAAAACTGTTTTTT. Encoded protein: CASRTGQGGDEKLFF. The V call is TRBV12-3 or TRBV12-4, the J call TRBJ1-4; 8 bases are shared with TRBD1. J lost 6 bases, V lost 6 bases, and 9 bases had no gene match. CDR3 length equals 15 residues.

In its sample, this clonotype was seen a few times. The chain combines TRBV6-6 with TRBJ2-7; TRBD2 matches 12 bases. The CDR3 runs to 15 residues. Germline lookup yields CDR1 MNHNY and CDR2 SVGAGI (reference sequence). J was trimmed by 4 bases and V by 6 bases; bases with no gene match: 7. CDR3 in amino acids: CASRVGLAGNYEQYF. The CDR3 DNA is TGTGCCAGCAGAGTTGGACTAGCGGGAAATTACGAGCAGTACTTC.

This clonotype has just a few counts. The chain recombines TRBV12-3 or TRBV12-4 with TRBJ2-1; D remains ambiguous. CDR3 length: 15 amino acids. The germline V and J ends were trimmed by 6 bases and 0 bases, with 12 bases remaining between them. CDR3 region: CASSLSFSSYNEQFF. The DNA for the CDR3 is TGTGCCAGCAGCCTATCCTTTAGCTCCTACAATGAGCAGTTCTTC.

The chain couples TRBV18 to TRBJ2-7; 8 bases are shared with TRBD2. The CDR3 is 15 residues long. The ends lost 4 bases at V and 4 bases at J; junction bases unmatched: 9. The germline CDR1 and CDR2 sequences are KGHSH and LQKENI. CDR3 in DNA: TGTGCCAGCTCACACAAAACTAGCGGAAGGTACGAGCAGTACTTC. Translating gives CASSHKTSGRYEQYF.

This CDR3 is CSARPDRLSGELFF. CDR3 sequence (DNA): TGCAGTGCTAGGCCGGACAGGCTCTCCGGGGAGCTGTTTTTT. The gene calls are TRBV20-1 and TRBJ2-2; 7 bases map to TRBD1. The germline V gene encodes CDR1 DFQATT and CDR2 SNEGSKA (reference sequence). The ends lost 3 bases at V and 6 bases at J; junction bases unmatched: 7. CDR3 length: 14 amino acids.